This TCR beta chain was retrieved from a study of brain metastases from non-small cell lung cancer. General study findings and limits: Expanded T-cell clones appeared in approximately 67% of brain metastases over primaries.

The length of the CDR3 is 14 residues. The ends were cut back, 5 bases at V and 6 bases at J, with 16 bases in the middle. The germline CDR1 and CDR2 sequences are SEHNR and FQNEAQ (reference sequence). Only in-frame clones appear in the TCRdb table, and some are missing; sequencing was by immunoSEQ multiplex PCR. The repertoire includes 2,500 to 3,500 clones, around 79% of them detected once, and nearly 7.5% sits in the top ten. On this clone: Its antigen is as yet unknown.

Sequencing was performed on primary lung tumor tissue. The chain combines TRBV7-9 with TRBJ1-2, with unresolved D. This receptor was taken from a donor at least 40 years old with non-small cell lung cancer. The CDR3 DNA reads TGTGCCAGCAGCCCTGGGCCAGGATACCATGGCTACACCTTC. This translates into CASSPGPGYHGYTF.